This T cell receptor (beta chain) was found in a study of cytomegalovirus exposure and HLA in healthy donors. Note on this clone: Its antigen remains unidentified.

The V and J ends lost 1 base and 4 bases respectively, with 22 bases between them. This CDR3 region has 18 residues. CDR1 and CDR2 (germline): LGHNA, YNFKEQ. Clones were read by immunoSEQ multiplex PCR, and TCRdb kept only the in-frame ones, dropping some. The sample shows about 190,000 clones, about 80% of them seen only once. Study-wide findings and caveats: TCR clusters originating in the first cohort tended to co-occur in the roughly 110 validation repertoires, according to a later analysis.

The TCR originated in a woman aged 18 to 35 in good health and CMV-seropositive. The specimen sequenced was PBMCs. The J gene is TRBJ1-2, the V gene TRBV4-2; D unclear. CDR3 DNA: TGTGCCAGCAGCCAAGCCTGGAGGGTGACGGGTCTTGCCTATGGCTACACCTTC. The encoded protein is CASSQAWRVTGLAYGYTF.